This T cell receptor beta chain stems from a study of T-cell memory formation after mild COVID-19. General study results and limits: Largely, contracting CD4+ clones fell within CM and EM, and contracting CD8+ clones within EMRA. Confirmation was lacking for SARS-CoV-2 specificity of second-wave clones that peaked on day 37. Clones that got smaller from day 15 to 85 had even CD4/CD8, while clones growing later tipped toward CD4+.

Barcoded TCR alpha and TCR beta cDNA libraries with UMIs came from 5'RACE using constant-segment primers. TCRdb reprocessed the 5' RACE reads via MiXCR and lists one record per CDR3 protein. Of some 310,000 distinct CDR3 sequences in the sample, roughly 20% were seen once. About this clonotype: Its target is not known.

The CDR3 has 16 amino acids. V was clipped by 6 bases and J by 5 bases; unmatched bases: 13. The receptor was isolated from a man younger than 30 who had mild COVID-19 (a few samples of this study predate the infection). Cell type and time point are not known. Material: PBMCs or a T cell subset sorted from them (not recorded which). This chain connects TRBV6-7 to TRBJ2-5; TRBD1 matches at 9 bases. TRBV6-7 is an open reading frame whose function is uncertain. The CDR3 nucleotides read TGTGCCAGCAGCGACAAGGACAGGGGATATCAGGAGACCCAGTACTTC. It encodes CASSDKDRGYQETQYF.